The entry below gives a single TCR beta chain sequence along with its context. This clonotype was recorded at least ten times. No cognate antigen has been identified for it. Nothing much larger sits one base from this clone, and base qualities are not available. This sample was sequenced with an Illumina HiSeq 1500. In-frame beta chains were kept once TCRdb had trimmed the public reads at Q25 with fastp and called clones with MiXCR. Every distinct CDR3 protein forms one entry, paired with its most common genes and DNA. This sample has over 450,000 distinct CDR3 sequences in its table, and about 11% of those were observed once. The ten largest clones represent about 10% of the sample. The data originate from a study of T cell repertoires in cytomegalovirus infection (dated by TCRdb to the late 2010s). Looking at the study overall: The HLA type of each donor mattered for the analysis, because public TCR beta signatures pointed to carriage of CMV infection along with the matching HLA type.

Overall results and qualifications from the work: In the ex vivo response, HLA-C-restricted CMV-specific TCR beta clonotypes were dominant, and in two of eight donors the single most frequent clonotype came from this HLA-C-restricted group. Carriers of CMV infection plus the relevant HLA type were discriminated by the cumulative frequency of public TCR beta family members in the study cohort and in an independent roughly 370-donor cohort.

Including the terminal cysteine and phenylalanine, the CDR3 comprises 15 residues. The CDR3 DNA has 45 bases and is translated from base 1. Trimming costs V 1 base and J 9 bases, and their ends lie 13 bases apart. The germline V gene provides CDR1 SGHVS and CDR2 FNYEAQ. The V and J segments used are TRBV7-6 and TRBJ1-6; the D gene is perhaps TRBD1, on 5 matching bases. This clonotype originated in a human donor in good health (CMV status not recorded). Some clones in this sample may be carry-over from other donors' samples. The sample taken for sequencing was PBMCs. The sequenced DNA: TGTGCCAGCAGCTTAGACCAGGGAAGCGGTTCACCCCTCCACTTT. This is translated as CASSLDQGSGSPLHF.